This record covers a single T cell receptor beta chain. The target antigen is unknown. This entry belongs to a study of shared clonotypes between healthy human individuals. The study's findings and limits: Although depth was large, rarefaction showed that sequencing of the sorted subsets was incomplete.

This CDR3 comprises 14 residues. Germline trimming cut 3 bases from V and 5 bases from J; bases unmatched to any gene: 7. Germline V CDR1 and CDR2: MNHEY, SMNVEV (reference sequence). The study ran the assay at deep level. The authors' processing: Junction-only immunoSEQ sequences carried no quality scores, so filtering differed. Measured with immunoSEQ multiplex PCR; TCRdb has only the in-frame clones, and not every one. Clone size and V and J calls were adopted from that table, with D and trimming inferred from the DNA. This sample carries 500,000 to 550,000 clones, approximately 94% of them seen once, and the ten largest clones take approximately 0.06%. Subsets obtained from CD4+ cells comprised CD45RA+ naive and CD45RA-negative memory cells.

The sequenced sample was naive CD4+ T cells sorted from blood. Described subset: CD45RA+ positively selected. This TCR was sampled from a woman aged 25 to 45 in good health. The V gene is TRBV27, the J gene TRBJ2-7, with 7 positions matching TRBD1. The CDR3 loop reads CASSLDRRVDEQYF. The CDR3 DNA follows: TGTGCCAGCAGTTTGGACAGGCGTGTGGACGAGCAGTACTTC.